The sequence of this T cell receptor beta chain was determined in a study of CD8 T cells in Susac syndrome. Per the germline V gene, CDR1 is LNHDA and CDR2 is SQIVND (reference sequence). Trimming at V came to 5 bases and at J to 7 bases, leaving 4 bases not matched to a gene. The CDR3 consists of 14 residues. Turning to this clonotype: Its antigen is unknown.

Findings and caveats of the study: CD8+ clonal expansion in Susac peaked in TEMRA cells and active patients.

About 0.45 to 1 ug RNA was reverse transcribed with random hexamers. Multiplex PCR with immunoSEQ amplified the TCR beta CDR3 across 54 Vbeta and 13 Jbeta. TCRdb itself ran the immunoSEQ multiplex PCR reads through MiXCR, one entry per CDR3 protein. The sample contains about 84,000 distinct CDR3 sequences, approximately 96% of which appear only once. Fulfillment of recently defined diagnostic criteria for definite or probable disease was shown by the patients with Susac syndrome. This TCR was recovered from a human donor with Susac syndrome. This rearrangement joins TRBV19 to TRBJ2-1; TRBD2 matches 11 bases. Sequencing input: CD8+ T cells from PBMCs. This CDR3 is CASSFSGRGNEQFF. The CDR3 DNA is TGTGCCAGTAGTTTTAGCGGGAGGGGAAATGAGCAGTTCTTC.